A selection of T cell receptor beta chains follows, all from one sample in a study of blood T cell repertoires in COVID-19. Measured with immunoSEQ multiplex PCR; TCRdb has only the in-frame clones, and not every one. This sample yields around 70,000 clones, of which 75% to 90% are seen a single time; 15% to 20% belongs to the top ten. The sequencing sample was made of peripheral blood. The receptors were sampled from a man aged 65-85 years who had recovered from COVID-19. The CDR3 runs from the conserved cysteine through the conserved F or W. D genes are given only for firm matches. Clone sizes are given selectively: once, few, many, or a class where the clone is expanded.

D gene: -; CDR3 length: 14; V gene: TRBV19; J gene: TRBJ1-2; clone size: -; CDR3 DNA: TGTGCCAGTATCAGAAGTCCGGACAGAGAAGGCTACACCTTC; CDR3 protein: CASIRSPDREGYTF
D gene: TRBD1; CDR3 length: 15; V gene: TRBV28; J gene: TRBJ2-2; clone size: -; CDR3 DNA: TGTGCCAGCAGTGACCAGGGGGCTTCGACCGGGGAGCTGTTTTTT; CDR3 protein: CASSDQGASTGELFF
D gene: -; CDR3 length: 15; V gene: TRBV5-6; J gene: TRBJ2-7; clone size: -; CDR3 DNA: TGTGCCAGCAGCTTTAAGGGGATTGGAGCCTACGAGCAGTACTTC; CDR3 protein: CASSFKGIGAYEQYF
D gene: -; CDR3 length: 16; V gene: TRBV6-1; J gene: TRBJ1-4; clone size: -; CDR3 DNA: TGTGCCAGCAGTGAAAGGGTGGGCAGCTGGGAGGAAAAACTGTTTTTT; CDR3 protein: CASSERVGSWEEKLFF
D gene: TRBD2; CDR3 length: 17; V gene: TRBV9; J gene: TRBJ2-5; clone size: -; CDR3 DNA: TGTGCCAGCAGCGTATCATCTAGCGGGGGGGCGGAAGAGACCCAGTACTTC; CDR3 protein: CASSVSSSGGAEETQYF
D gene: -; CDR3 length: 16; V gene: TRBV4-3; J gene: TRBJ2-7; clone size: once; CDR3 DNA: TGCGCCAGCAGCCAAGAGGGTGATAAGAGCGGCTACGAGCAGTACTTC; CDR3 protein: CASSQEGDKSGYEQYF
D gene: -; CDR3 length: 19; V gene: TRBV6-6; J gene: TRBJ2-7; clone size: few; CDR3 DNA: TGTGCCAGCAGGCGAAGGGACGGAGATCCTGGATCTGGGACTTTCGAGCAGTACTTC; CDR3 protein: CASRRRDGDPGSGTFEQYF
D gene: TRBD2; CDR3 length: 15; V gene: TRBV7-2; J gene: TRBJ2-7; clone size: few; CDR3 DNA: TGTGCCAGCAGCCGGGAGGGGACTGAAGTTTCCGAGCAGTACTTC; CDR3 protein: CASSREGTEVSEQYF
D gene: -; CDR3 length: 14; V gene: TRBV5-8; J gene: TRBJ2-3; clone size: once; CDR3 DNA: TGTGCCAGCAGCTTGGCCTTGAGCACAGATACGCAGTATTTT; CDR3 protein: CASSLALSTDTQYF
D gene: -; CDR3 length: 15; V gene: TRBV6-5; J gene: TRBJ2-3; clone size: -; CDR3 DNA: TGTGCCAGCAGAGATTTCGGGGGTCGCACAGATACGCAGTATTTT; CDR3 protein: CASRDFGGRTDTQYF
D gene: -; CDR3 length: 15; V gene: TRBV5-1; J gene: TRBJ2-7; clone size: once; CDR3 DNA: TGCGCCAGCAGCCCCCGGGAGTTATCTTCCTACGAGCAGTACTTC; CDR3 protein: CASSPRELSSYEQYF
D gene: -; CDR3 length: 11; V gene: TRBV29-1; J gene: TRBJ1-2; clone size: -; CDR3 DNA: TGCAGCGAAGACAGGACCCCCGGCTACACCTTC; CDR3 protein: CSEDRTPGYTF
D gene: TRBD1; CDR3 length: 16; V gene: TRBV6-5; J gene: TRBJ1-2; clone size: -; CDR3 DNA: TGTGCCAGCAGTTACCTCAGGACAGGGGGAAGCTATGGCTACACCTTC; CDR3 protein: CASSYLRTGGSYGYTF
D gene: -; CDR3 length: 16; V gene: TRBV28; J gene: TRBJ1-5; clone size: -; CDR3 DNA: TGTGCCAGCAGTCCTAACCTTCAGGGAAACTGGCAGCCCCAGCATTTT; CDR3 protein: CASSPNLQGNWQPQHF
D gene: TRBD1; CDR3 length: 15; V gene: TRBV4-3; J gene: TRBJ2-2; clone size: -; CDR3 DNA: TGCGCCAGCAGCCAAGGGGACAGGGTTACCGGGGAGCTGTTTTTT; CDR3 protein: CASSQGDRVTGELFF
D gene: TRBD1; CDR3 length: 16; V gene: TRBV11-1; J gene: TRBJ2-7; clone size: few; CDR3 DNA: TGTGCCAGCAGCTTAGGAACGGGACAGGGAGAGGACGAGCAGTACTTC; CDR3 protein: CASSLGTGQGEDEQYF
D gene: TRBD1; CDR3 length: 14; V gene: TRBV7-9; J gene: TRBJ1-6; clone size: -; CDR3 DNA: TGTGCCAGCACCCAGAGGGACAGTAATTCACCCCTCCACTTT; CDR3 protein: CASTQRDSNSPLHF
D gene: TRBD2; CDR3 length: 16; V gene: TRBV4-3; J gene: TRBJ2-1; clone size: -; CDR3 DNA: TGCGCCAGCAGCCAAGATCTGGCGGGGGACTACAATGAGCAGTTCTTC; CDR3 protein: CASSQDLAGDYNEQFF
D gene: TRBD2; CDR3 length: 19; V gene: TRBV7-9; J gene: TRBJ2-6; clone size: once; CDR3 DNA: TGTGCCAGCAGCTTCGGGCTAGCGGGAGGGCCCTCTGGGGCCAACGTCCTGACTTTC; CDR3 protein: CASSFGLAGGPSGANVLTF
D gene: TRBD1; CDR3 length: 14; V gene: TRBV6-5; J gene: TRBJ2-1; clone size: once; CDR3 DNA: TGTGCCAGCAGGGGGACAGGGGCCTACAATGAGCAGTTCTTC; CDR3 protein: CASRGTGAYNEQFF
D gene: TRBD1; CDR3 length: 19; V gene: TRBV6-1; J gene: TRBJ2-4; clone size: few; CDR3 DNA: TGTGCCAGCAGTGATAAGGACAGGGGTTTATCACTAGCCAAAAACATTCAGTACTTC; CDR3 protein: CASSDKDRGLSLAKNIQYF
D gene: TRBD1; CDR3 length: 15; V gene: TRBV30; J gene: TRBJ1-4; clone size: once; CDR3 DNA: TGTGCCTGGAGTGTAAAAGGACAGGGGGGTGAAAAACTGTTTTTT; CDR3 protein: CAWSVKGQGGEKLFF
D gene: -; CDR3 length: 13; V gene: TRBV14; J gene: TRBJ1-1; clone size: -; CDR3 DNA: TGTGCCAGCCGGAGGGGTGAGAACACTGAAGCTTTCTTT; CDR3 protein: CASRRGENTEAFF
D gene: TRBD1; CDR3 length: 17; V gene: TRBV5-1; J gene: TRBJ1-6; clone size: -; CDR3 DNA: TGCGCCAGCAGCCAGTCGGAAGGGGGCCTGTTTAATTCACCCCTCCACTTT; CDR3 protein: CASSQSEGGLFNSPLHF
D gene: TRBD1; CDR3 length: 13; V gene: TRBV5-4; J gene: TRBJ2-7; clone size: -; CDR3 DNA: TGTGCCAGCAGCCGGGGACAGGACTACGAGCAGTACTTC; CDR3 protein: CASSRGQDYEQYF
D gene: TRBD2; CDR3 length: 17; V gene: TRBV19; J gene: TRBJ2-1; clone size: -; CDR3 DNA: TGTGCCAGTAGTAACGGAGGACCGGGACTAGCGGGAGGGCCTCCGTTCTTC; CDR3 protein: CASSNGGPGLAGGPPFF
D gene: -; CDR3 length: 16; V gene: TRBV5-4; J gene: TRBJ1-3; clone size: once; CDR3 DNA: TGTGCCAGCAGCGTTATTAGGGGTGAAACTGGAAACACCATATATTTT; CDR3 protein: CASSVIRGETGNTIYF
D gene: TRBD2; CDR3 length: 14; V gene: TRBV7-8; J gene: TRBJ2-5; clone size: -; CDR3 DNA: TGTGCCAGCAGACATAGCGGGGGCGGCGAGACCCAGTACTTC; CDR3 protein: CASRHSGGGETQYF
D gene: -; CDR3 length: 16; V gene: TRBV19; J gene: TRBJ1-5; clone size: few; CDR3 DNA: TGTGCCAGTAGTATAGCACAGGGTTGGGGCAATCAGCCCCAGCATTTT; CDR3 protein: CASSIAQGWGNQPQHF
D gene: -; CDR3 length: 12; V gene: TRBV12-3/TRBV12-4; J gene: TRBJ2-7; clone size: -; CDR3 DNA: TGTGCCAGCAGTCGAGGCTCCTACGAGCAGTACTTC; CDR3 protein: CASSRGSYEQYF
D gene: TRBD2; CDR3 length: 15; V gene: TRBV11-3; J gene: TRBJ2-7; clone size: -; CDR3 DNA: TGTGCCAGCAGTTTAGGTGGGACTAACTCCTACGAGCAGTACTTC; CDR3 protein: CASSLGGTNSYEQYF
D gene: TRBD1; CDR3 length: 15; V gene: TRBV27; J gene: TRBJ2-7; clone size: -; CDR3 DNA: TGTGCCAGCAGTCTCCTGGACAGGGCTAGAAACGAGCAGTACTTC; CDR3 protein: CASSLLDRARNEQYF
D gene: TRBD1; CDR3 length: 13; V gene: TRBV2; J gene: TRBJ2-5; clone size: -; CDR3 DNA: TGTGCCACTACAGGACAGGTACAAGAGACCCAGTACTTC; CDR3 protein: CATTGQVQETQYF
D gene: -; CDR3 length: 14; V gene: TRBV18; J gene: TRBJ2-4; clone size: -; CDR3 DNA: TGTGCCAGCTCAGTGGGGGGGGCACGGAACATTCAGTACTTC; CDR3 protein: CASSVGGARNIQYF
D gene: TRBD1; CDR3 length: 18; V gene: TRBV28; J gene: TRBJ1-5; clone size: -; CDR3 DNA: TGTGCCAGCAGTTTTCAGGGGGCACGGCTCGGTTTGAATCAGCCCCAGCATTTT; CDR3 protein: CASSFQGARLGLNQPQHF
D gene: -; CDR3 length: 16; V gene: TRBV10-2; J gene: TRBJ1-5; clone size: many; CDR3 DNA: TGCGCCAGCAGTCCTAAATATGACAAAAGCAATCAGCCCCAGCATTTT; CDR3 protein: CASSPKYDKSNQPQHF
D gene: TRBD1; CDR3 length: 14; V gene: TRBV14; J gene: TRBJ1-6; clone size: -; CDR3 DNA: TGTGCCAGCATGGGACAGGGTGCTAATTCACCCCTCCACTTT; CDR3 protein: CASMGQGANSPLHF
D gene: -; CDR3 length: 14; V gene: TRBV27; J gene: TRBJ1-5; clone size: few; CDR3 DNA: TGTGCCACCTCCATGGGGAGGGAGAATCAGCCCCAGCATTTT; CDR3 protein: CATSMGRENQPQHF
D gene: -; CDR3 length: 12; V gene: TRBV30; J gene: TRBJ2-7; clone size: -; CDR3 DNA: TGTGCCTGGAGTGAGGGGTCCTACGAGCAGTACTTC; CDR3 protein: CAWSEGSYEQYF
D gene: -; CDR3 length: 12; V gene: TRBV12-3/TRBV12-4; J gene: TRBJ2-3; clone size: -; CDR3 DNA: TGTGCCAGCAGTTTAACAAGAGATACGCAGTATTTT; CDR3 protein: CASSLTRDTQYF
D gene: TRBD1; CDR3 length: 15; V gene: TRBV6-1; J gene: TRBJ1-4; clone size: -; CDR3 DNA: TGTGCCAGCAGTGATTTGGGACAGTCTAATGAAAAACTGTTTTTT; CDR3 protein: CASSDLGQSNEKLFF
D gene: TRBD2; CDR3 length: 15; V gene: TRBV4-3; J gene: TRBJ2-5; clone size: -; CDR3 DNA: TGCGCCAGCAGCCAATGGCTAGCGGAAGGGATGACCCAGTACTTC; CDR3 protein: CASSQWLAEGMTQYF